This TCR beta chain was recorded in a study of blood T cell repertoires in COVID-19. At the level of the study: COVID-19 samples from acute and convalescent phases originated in the United States, Italy and Spain. Sources were T cells, B-cell-depleted T cells, or PBMCs; the material itself was cDNA or gDNA.

Repertoires were generated with immunoSEQ multiplex PCR, while TCRdb's copy carries only in-frame clones and drops some. The table lists under 200,000 clones, approximately 82% of them singletons. This CDR3 spans 15 amino acids. Trimming left V 1 base short and J 5 bases short, with 9 bases between. Germline CDR1 is MGHRA and CDR2 is YSYEKL. The sequencing input was peripheral blood. The receptor was isolated from a man between 65 and 85 years old who had recovered from COVID-19. V gene TRBV4-1 combines with J gene TRBJ1-6, with a weak D call TRBD1 (6 bases). CDR3 sequence reads: CASSQGQGNNSPLHF. The CDR3 nucleotides are TGCGCCAGCAGCCAAGGGCAGGGGAATAATTCACCCCTCCACTTT.